This TCR beta chain was identified in a study of cytomegalovirus exposure and HLA in healthy donors. Trimming pared 0 bases from V and 4 bases from J, leaving 7 bases between. Germline CDR1 reads MNHNS; CDR2 reads SASEGT. CDR3 length equals 14 residues. Amplification used 60 Vbeta primers and 13 Jbeta primers. Generated by immunoSEQ multiplex PCR, the TCRdb table keeps only in-frame clones and is missing some. The sample lists 120,000 or so clones, approximately 84% occurring once. The clonotype originates from a man in his forties or fifties in good health and CMV-seronegative. Sequenced input: PBMCs. The chain combines TRBV6-1 with TRBJ1-5; D remains unclear. The CDR3 nucleotides read TGTGCCAGCAGTGAAGCAGGAGGGAATCAGCCCCAGCATTTT. This encodes CASSEAGGNQPQHF.